The 22 T cell receptor beta chains presented below share a single source sample, sequenced in a study of post-analysis software for immune sequencing data. Findings and caveats of the study: Roughly five TRBV segments appeared more often in patients than in controls, and TRBV5-6, TRBV5-1 and TRBV20-1 were among these.

Unique molecular identifiers were built into the TCR beta cDNA libraries. One entry per CDR3 protein results from TCRdb running MiXCR on the PCR reads. Of about 500,000 distinct CDR3 sequences listed, around 40% are singletons. These receptors have no known antigen. The sample consisted of blood. The origin of the receptors is a girl between 5 and 17 years old with multiple sclerosis.

The chain is built from TRBV7-3 and TRBJ1-6, with 8 bases aligning to TRBD1. V lost 3 bases, J lost 6 bases, and 7 bases stayed unmatched. The V gene's germline CDR1 is SGHTA and CDR2 FQGTGA. The CDR3 totals 16 residues. CDR3 residues: CASSLTRQGPNSPLHF. Here the CDR3 DNA reads TGTGCCAGCAGCTTGACTAGACAGGGGCCTAATTCACCCCTCCACTTT.

In this sample, this clonotype turned up a few times. V is TRBV20-1 and J is TRBJ1-5, with D maybe TRBD1 (5 bases). The CDR3 loop spans 14 amino acids. V was pared by 2 bases and J by 0 bases, with 8 bases between. Germline lookup yields CDR1 DFQATT and CDR2 SNEGSKA (reference sequence). DNA for the CDR3: TGCAGTGCTAGACAGGGAGCTAGCAATCAGCCCCAGCATTTT. It encodes CSARQGASNQPQHF.

This chain connects TRBV7-2 to TRBJ2-1; TRBD1 matches 7 bases. CDR1 and CDR2 (germline): SGHTA, FQGNSA. This CDR3 has 15 amino acids. After removal of 1 base from V and 4 bases from J, the junction contained 4 bases not matched to a gene. CDR3 region: CASSLEGTEYNEQFF. The CDR3 DNA sequence: TGTGCCAGCAGCTTAGAAGGGACAGAGTACAATGAGCAGTTCTTC.

This clonotype was counted a few times. The genes are TRBV6-6 and TRBJ2-3; 10 bases line up with TRBD1. This CDR3 has 16 residues. Germline V gene sequence: CDR1 MNHNY, CDR2 SVGAGI (reference sequence). After removal of 6 bases from V and 1 base from J, the junction contained 7 bases not matched to a gene. CDR3 amino acids: CASRHNGQGGTDTQYF. The CDR3 DNA reads as TGTGCCAGCAGACACAATGGACAGGGGGGCACAGATACGCAGTATTTT.

This clonotype occurred a few times. This chain uses TRBV11-2 with TRBJ2-1; the match to TRBD2 covers 10 bases. CDR3 size: 16 residues. Germline-derived CDR1 and CDR2 are SGHAT and FQNNGV. With V trimmed by 5 bases and J by 4 bases, 8 bases remained unmatched. This chain's CDR3 is CASSHTASGSYNEQFF. CDR3 in DNA: TGTGCCAGCAGCCACACCGCTAGCGGGAGTTACAATGAGCAGTTCTTC. Filled out from reference TRBV11-2 and TRBJ2-1, the complete variable domain reads EAGVAQSPRYKIIEKRQSVAFWCNPISGHATLYWYQQILGQGPKLLIQFQNNGVVDDSQLPKDRFSAERLKGVDSTLKIQPAKLEDSAVYLCASSHTASGSYNEQFFGPGTRLTVL.

This clonotype showed up just a few times. V and J are TRBV25-1 and TRBJ2-5; 13 positions agree with TRBD2. This CDR3 has 17 amino acids. Trimming cost V 0 bases and J 5 bases; bases outside gene matches: 6. Germline V lookup: CDR1 MGHDK, CDR2 SYGVNS. CDR3 sequence reads: CASSEYRGLAGAETQYF. The DNA for the CDR3 is TGTGCCAGCAGTGAATACAGAGGACTAGCGGGAGCGGAGACCCAGTACTTC.

The chain uses TRBV20-1 and TRBJ2-1, with 11 bases matching TRBD2. CDR3 length: 14 residues. CDR1 is DFQATT, CDR2 SNEGSKA, per germline (reference sequence). J lost 6 bases, V lost 4 bases, and 5 bases had no gene match. CDR3 region: CSANRLAGTNEQFF. The CDR3 DNA reads TGCAGTGCTAACAGACTAGCGGGAACCAATGAGCAGTTCTTC.

This clonotype occurred a few times. One end of the junction does not line up with germline, which may come from a read error. The rearrangement links TRBV7-2 to TRBJ2-3; TRBD2 agrees at 7 bases. The CDR3 is 14 residues long. Per the germline V gene, CDR1 is SGHTA and CDR2 is FQGNSA. The CDR3 coding sequence is TGTGCCAGCAGGTTAGCGGGCCTCACAGATACGCAGTATTTT. This encodes CASRLAGLTDTQYF. Complete variable domain (other parts from reference TRBV7-2 and TRBJ2-3): GAGVSQSPSNKVTEKGKDVELRCDPISGHTALYWYRQSLGQGLEFLIYFQGNSAPDKSGLPSDRFSAERTGGSVSTLTIQRTQQEDSAVYLCASRLAGLTDTQYFGPGTRLTVL.

This clonotype was detected only a few times. The V gene is TRBV20-1, the J gene TRBJ2-4, with TRBD2 matching 12 bases. Matching the DNA end better, TRBJ2-7 makes the J call doubtful. This CDR3 has 15 amino acids. Germline CDR1 DFQATT, CDR2 SNEGSKA (reference sequence). Here the CDR3 reads CSASPTSGGPYEQYF. The CDR3 bases are TGCAGTGCTAGCCCCACTAGCGGGGGGCCCTACGAGCAGTACTTC.

This clonotype was seen a handful of times. Here the CDR3 DNA reads TGCAGCGTGACGGGAGAGGATACAGATACGCAGTATTTT. Translating gives CSVTGEDTDTQYF. This chain connects TRBV29-1 to TRBJ2-3; a weak D match, TRBD2 (6 bases). Germline V CDR1 and CDR2: SQVTM, ANQGSEA. The ends were cut back, 6 bases at V and 3 bases at J, with 13 bases in the middle. The CDR3 loop spans 13 amino acids.

This clonotype was seen a handful of times. V gene TRBV9 combines with J gene TRBJ1-4, with a possible D match to TRBD1 (5 bases). V was cut by 3 bases and J by 8 bases, with 11 bases left in between. The CDR3 loop spans 13 amino acids. Germline V CDR1 and CDR2: SGDLS, YYNGEE. CDR3 DNA sequence: TGTGCCAGCAGCGAGGGGATAGGGGAAAAACTGTTTTTT. It yields the protein CASSEGIGEKLFF.

This chain links TRBV28 with TRBJ2-7, with D perhaps TRBD2 (5 bases). The V and J ends lost 3 bases and 5 bases respectively, with 14 bases between them. The CDR3 length is 14 residues. The V gene's germline CDR1 is MDHEN and CDR2 SYDVKM. CDR3 region: CASSLERAWNEQYF. CDR3 nucleotides: TGTGCCAGCAGTTTGGAGAGGGCCTGGAACGAGCAGTACTTC.

This clonotype showed up just once. This chain uses TRBV6-2 or TRBV6-3 with TRBJ2-1; no firm D call. Germline CDR1 and CDR2: MNHEY and SVGEGT. CDR3 length equals 16 residues. V was cut by 4 bases and J by 0 bases, with 13 bases left in between. The CDR3: CASSLIPTSSYNEQFF. The CDR3 nucleotides are TGTGCCAGCAGTTTAATACCTACGAGCTCCTACAATGAGCAGTTCTTC.

V gene TRBV28 combines with J gene TRBJ2-1; D is ambiguous. The CDR3 consists of 13 residues. CDR1 and CDR2 (germline): MDHEN, SYDVKM. The V end lost 2 bases, the J end lost 10 bases, and 12 bases lay between the germline ends. CDR3 in DNA: TGTGCCAGCAGTTTAAGTCCCGGGCGGGAGCAGTTCTTC. It encodes CASSLSPGREQFF.

Details on this clonotype: At one end the junction does not follow the germline gene, possibly because of a read error. The gene calls are TRBV20-1 and TRBJ2-1, with 13 bases lining up with TRBD2. The CDR3 runs 19 residues. The germline gives CDR1 DFQATT, CDR2 SNEGSKA (reference sequence). For the CDR3, the DNA is TGCAGTGCTCAAACTAGCGGGAGGGATGGCCATAGCTCCTACAATGGGCAGTTCTTC. Its translation: CSAQTSGRDGHSSYNGQFF.

The chain couples TRBV7-2 to TRBJ2-5, with TRBD2 matching 7 bases. After removal of 0 bases from V and 1 base from J, the junction contained 2 bases not matched to a gene. There are 15 residues in the CDR3. From germline, CDR1 is SGHTA and CDR2 FQGNSA. CDR3 amino acids: CASSLASSGQETQYF. The DNA of the CDR3 is TGTGCCAGCAGCTTAGCCTCTAGCGGCCAAGAGACCCAGTACTTC.

The chain has TRBV5-4 and TRBJ2-7, with D tentatively TRBD1 or TRBD2 (5 bases each). Per the germline V gene, CDR1 is SGHNT and CDR2 is YYREEE (reference sequence). There are 16 residues in the CDR3. V gave up 4 bases and J gave up 2 bases, with 19 bases separating them. This CDR3 is CASSRRSGAVTYEQYF. CDR3 nucleotide sequence: TGTGCCAGCAGCAGGAGGTCTGGGGCCGTTACCTACGAGCAGTACTTC.

This clonotype was detected a few times. This rearrangement joins TRBV2 to TRBJ2-1; 9 nucleotides line up with TRBD2. Germline CDR1 reads SNHLY; CDR2 reads FYNNEI. The CDR3 runs 15 residues. The junction had 6 bases not matched to a gene; V was cut back by 7 bases and J by 2 bases. Here the CDR3 DNA reads TGTGCCAGCACTCTCGCTAGCGGGACCTACAATGAGCAGTTCTTC. Amino acid sequence: CASTLASGTYNEQFF.

The chain is built from TRBV11-2 and TRBJ2-3; no reliable D call. The V end lost 5 bases, the J end lost 5 bases, and 20 bases lay between the germline ends. This CDR3 is built from 16 residues. CDR1 and CDR2 from the germline V gene are SGHAT and FQNNGV. CDR3 protein: CASSDAGAGFLDTQYF. In DNA, the CDR3 is TGTGCCAGCAGCGACGCCGGCGCTGGCTTTCTAGATACGCAGTATTTT.

In this sample, this clonotype turned up a few times. V is TRBV7-2 and J is TRBJ1-1; D unresolved. The germline V gene encodes CDR1 SGHTA and CDR2 FQGNSA. CDR3 length: 13 residues. Trimming took 2 bases from V and 5 from J, leaving 9 bases between them. CDR3 sequence reads: CASSLTRDTEAFF. In DNA form, the CDR3 reads TGTGCCAGCAGCTTAACTAGGGATACTGAAGCTTTCTTT.

The V call is TRBV5-5, the J call TRBJ2-7, with D unclear. This CDR3 is built from 13 residues. Germline V CDR1 and CDR2: SGHKS, YYEKEE (reference sequence). Trimming pared 2 bases from V and 2 bases from J, leaving 8 bases between. The CDR3, as DNA: TGTGCCAGCAGCTTCCCCATTACCTACGAGCAGTACTTC. It translates to CASSFPITYEQYF. Using reference TRBV5-5 and TRBJ2-7 for the parts outside the CDR3, the full variable domain is DAGVTQSPTHLIKTRGQQVTLRCSPISGHKSVSWYQQVLGQGPQFIFQYYEKEERGRGNFPDRFSARQFPNYSSELNVNALLLGDSALYLCASSFPITYEQYFGPGTRLTVT.

As for this clonotype: A much larger clone differs from this one at a single base, so this may be a read error. This chain connects TRBV20-1 to TRBJ2-1; 10 nucleotides line up with TRBD2. The CDR3 is 15 amino acids. The junction had 14 bases not matched to a gene; V was cut back by 7 bases and J by 8 bases. The germline V gene encodes CDR1 DFQATT and CDR2 SNEGSKA (reference sequence). DNA for the CDR3: TGCAGTGTCACCGGTCTAGCGGGAGAGGGTGATGAGCAGTTCTTC. Translating gives CSVTGLAGEGDEQFF.